The 24 T cell receptor beta chains reported below all come from one sample, sequenced in a study of T cells in Graves' hyperthyroidism and ophthalmopathy. Amplification yielded TCR beta CDR3 regions, with RNA transcripts as the source. First-round RT-PCR of the TCR CDR3 relied on the HTBI primer set. MiXCR, applied by TCRdb to the multiplex PCR reads, yields one record per CDR3 protein. Among 250,000 to 300,000 distinct CDR3 sequences listed, roughly an eighth were seen once. Input material: blood. All receptors come from a woman aged 40 to 50 with Graves' hyperthyroidism.

This clonotype was counted at least ten times. CDR3 DNA sequence: TGTGCCAGCTCACCAAACTTGAACACTGAAGCTTTCTTT. Its protein product is CASSPNLNTEAFF. The chain recombines TRBV18 with TRBJ1-1; the D is unclear. This CDR3 spans 13 amino acids. Germline V gene sequence: CDR1 KGHSH, CDR2 LQKENI. V was trimmed by 2 bases and J by 0 bases, leaving 4 bases between them.

Notes on this clonotype: One base away lies a much larger clone, so this may be a sequencing read error. This chain connects TRBV27 to TRBJ2-1; D remains unclear. Germline V CDR1 and CDR2: MNHEY, SMNVEV (reference sequence). This CDR3 has 13 residues. The chain's CDR3 is CAGSLTHPNEQFF. The CDR3 nucleotides are TGTGCCGGCAGTTTAACACATCCCAATGAGCAGTTCTTC.

This clonotype was counted ten times or more. The chain recombines TRBV7-9 with TRBJ2-7; 8 positions match TRBD2. CDR3 size: 15 residues. J lost 6 bases, V lost 4 bases, and 11 bases had no gene match. Per germline, CDR1 SEHNR and CDR2 FQNEAQ (reference sequence). CDR3 bases: TGTGCCAGCAGCTCGTGGGTGGGGACTAGAGGCGAGCAGTACTTC. It yields the protein CASSSWVGTRGEQYF. Based on the CDR3 plus reference TRBV7-9 and TRBJ2-7, the full variable domain is DTGVSQNPRHKITKRGQNVTFRCDPISEHNRLYWYRQTLGQGPEFLTYFQNEAQLEKSRLLSDRFSAERPKGSFSTLEIQRTEQGDSAMYLCASSSWVGTRGEQYFGPGTRLTVT.

In the case of this clonotype: A read error may explain this, as a much larger clone is one base away. Here the CDR3 DNA reads TGTGCCACCAGTACAGATTTCTATGACTACACCTTC. It translates to CATSTDFYDYTF. The chain employs TRBV15 and TRBJ1-2; D gene ambiguous. From germline, CDR1 is LNHNV and CDR2 YYDKDF (reference sequence). This CDR3 region has 12 residues.

The J gene is TRBJ2-7, the V gene TRBV6-1; no clear D gene. Looked up from germline, CDR1 is MNHNS and CDR2 is SASEGT. The CDR3 has 12 residues. V lost 6 bases, J lost 4 bases, and 10 bases lay in between. The CDR3 DNA is TGTGCCAGCAGCCAGAACTCATACGAGCAGTACTTC. This sequence encodes CASSQNSYEQYF.

V gene TRBV4-1 combines with J gene TRBJ2-7; 9 bases match TRBD2. The CDR3 has 13 residues. Germline values: CDR1 MGHRA, CDR2 YSYEKL. With 11 bases clipped from V and 2 bases from J, the junction kept 7 bases outside the gene matches. The CDR3 sequence: CARLRGRAYEQYF. In DNA, the CDR3 is TGCGCCCGCCTCCGCGGGAGGGCCTACGAGCAGTACTTC.

This clonotype was detected only a few times. The J gene is TRBJ2-7, the V gene TRBV13; TRBD1 might be the D (5 bases). CDR3 length: 11 residues. Germline V lookup: CDR1 PRHDT, CDR2 FYEKMQ (reference sequence). V lost 5 bases and J lost 7, with 9 bases in between. In DNA form, the CDR3 reads TGTGCCAGCAGCACTCGACAGGAGCAGTACTTC. The encoded protein is CASSTRQEQYF.

Only a few counts were recorded for this clonotype. CDR3 amino acids: CASSLWTGTGDNEQFF. In DNA form, the CDR3 reads TGTGCCAGCAGTTTATGGACCGGGACAGGGGACAATGAGCAGTTCTTC. The V and J genes are TRBV28 and TRBJ2-1, with 10 nucleotides matching TRBD1. The germline V gene encodes CDR1 MDHEN and CDR2 SYDVKM. There are 16 residues in the CDR3. The ends lost 0 bases at V and 5 bases at J; junction bases unmatched: 4.

This clonotype was recorded many times. This chain joins TRBV29-1 and TRBJ1-6; maybe TRBD1 (6 bases). This CDR3 contains 15 residues. The V end was cut by 4 bases, the J end by 5 bases, with 15 bases between. CDR1 and CDR2 from the germline V gene are SQVTM and ANQGSEA. In DNA, the CDR3 is TGCAGCGTTGCCTTCGGGGGGGCGGATAATTCACCCCTCCACTTT. Encoded protein: CSVAFGGADNSPLHF.

This clonotype showed up just a few times. The chain employs TRBV10-3 and TRBJ2-7; no definite D call. This CDR3 spans 14 amino acids. With 5 bases removed from V and 3 bases from J, the gap between germline ends came to 14 bases. CDR1 and CDR2 (germline): ENHRY, SYGVKD. CDR3 nucleotides: TGTGCCATCAGTAAAGCATCTCCATACTACGAGCAGTACTTC. It codes for CAISKASPYYEQYF.

This clonotype was picked up many times. The chain links TRBV28 to TRBJ1-1; TRBD1 is a possible D gene (6 bases). Germline-derived CDR1 and CDR2 are MDHEN and SYDVKM. The CDR3 length is 13 residues. Between the trimmed V and J ends, which lost 2 bases and 5 bases, there was a span of 9 bases. CDR3 in amino acids: CASSLRGETEAFF. The CDR3 bases are TGTGCCAGCAGTTTAAGGGGGGAAACTGAAGCTTTCTTT.

The V call is TRBV20-1, the J call TRBJ2-2, with D hard to call. Germline V gene lookup returns CDR1 DFQATT and CDR2 SNEGSKA (reference sequence). V dropped 6 bases and J dropped 7 bases, with 12 bases sitting between them. The CDR3 is 12 amino acids. The CDR3 is CSAPTGGGELFF. DNA for the CDR3: TGCAGTGCCCCAACGGGTGGCGGGGAGCTGTTTTTT.

The chain carries TRBV9 and TRBJ2-5; unclear D gene. Trimming removed 0 bases at V and 4 bases at J, with 10 bases between. The CDR3 is made up of 14 amino acids. Germline CDR1 and CDR2: SGDLS and YYNGEE. Written as DNA, the CDR3 is TGTGCCAGCAGCGTAGGGCGAGCAGGAGAGACCCAGTACTTC. It translates to CASSVGRAGETQYF.

This clonotype was seen ten or more times. V is TRBV29-1 and J is TRBJ2-3; D is unclear. Deletions cut 6 bases from V and 1 base from J, with 14 bases between. The CDR3 has 14 residues. CDR1 is SQVTM and CDR2 is ANQGSEA in the germline V gene. CDR3 sequence (DNA): TGCAGCGTCGGAAGGGATTGGGGCACAGATACGCAGTATTTT. Translating it yields CSVGRDWGTDTQYF.

This clonotype was counted between two and nine times. The rearrangement links TRBV12-3 or TRBV12-4 to TRBJ2-5, with a tentative D call TRBD1 (6 bases). Trimming cost V 5 bases and J 2 bases, with 12 bases left between them. There are 14 residues in the CDR3. CDR3: CASSLRDIQETQYF. CDR3 DNA: TGTGCCAGCAGTCTCCGGGACATACAAGAGACCCAGTACTTC.

This clonotype has at least ten counts. The chain combines TRBV20-1 with TRBJ1-4; D gene unclear. The CDR3 totals 13 residues. The V and J ends lost 3 bases and 8 bases respectively, with 13 bases between them. From germline, CDR1 is DFQATT and CDR2 SNEGSKA (reference sequence). The chain's CDR3 is CSASDSGREKLFF. CDR3 DNA: TGCAGTGCTAGTGATTCCGGGAGGGAAAAACTGTTTTTT.

This clonotype was counted only a few times. The J gene is TRBJ2-1, the V gene TRBV10-2; 9 bases agree with TRBD2. Germline lookup yields CDR1 WSHSY and CDR2 SAAADI. V gave up 5 bases and J gave up 5 bases; unmatched junction bases: 4. The CDR3 sequence is 14 residues long. DNA of the CDR3: TGCGCCAGCAGTTTTAGCGGGAGCGACAATGAGCAGTTCTTC. It encodes CASSFSGSDNEQFF.

This clonotype was detected ten times or more. This chain links TRBV6-1 with TRBJ2-5; D call uncertain. Between the trimmed V and J ends, which lost 6 bases and 2 bases, there was a span of 16 bases. Germline CDR1 MNHNS, CDR2 SASEGT. The CDR3 length is 15 residues. CDR3 amino acids: CASRLPGPSQETQYF. DNA for the CDR3: TGTGCCAGCAGACTCCCGGGCCCTTCTCAAGAGACCCAGTACTTC.

This clonotype was counted ten times or more. This chain joins TRBV11-2 and TRBJ2-3, with 10 positions matching TRBD2. Germline V lookup: CDR1 SGHAT, CDR2 FQNNGV. V trimming: 5 bases; J trimming: 2 bases; junction bases outside the gene matches: 4. The CDR3 covers 15 residues. For the CDR3, the DNA is TGTGCCAGCAGCAAACTAGCGGGGCTCACAGATACGCAGTATTTT. It translates to CASSKLAGLTDTQYF. The full variable domain, in which reference TRBV11-2 and TRBJ2-3 provide the parts outside the CDR3, is EAGVAQSPRYKIIEKRQSVAFWCNPISGHATLYWYQQILGQGPKLLIQFQNNGVVDDSQLPKDRFSAERLKGVDSTLKIQPAKLEDSAVYLCASSKLAGLTDTQYFGPGTRLTVL.

The V and J genes are TRBV4-1 and TRBJ1-2; maybe TRBD1 (5 bases). Germline V CDR1 and CDR2: MGHRA, YSYEKL. The CDR3 is made up of 14 amino acids. Trimming pared 0 bases from V and 7 bases from J, leaving 12 bases between. The CDR3 nucleotides are TGCGCCAGCAGCCAAGATTGGGGGTGGGGTGGCTACACCTTC. Its translation: CASSQDWGWGGYTF.

This clonotype was observed a few times. This chain links TRBV6-1 with TRBJ1-6, with D possibly TRBD1 on 6 matching bases. V shed 7 bases and J shed 9 bases, with 16 bases lying between them. The CDR3 extends over 14 amino acids. The V gene's germline CDR1 is MNHNS and CDR2 SASEGT. The CDR3 region has the DNA TGTGCCAGCACCACTAGGGGGTTAGGTTCACCCCTCCACTTT. Amino acid sequence: CASTTRGLGSPLHF.

This clonotype was recorded at least ten times. This rearrangement joins TRBV13 to TRBJ2-7, with D perhaps matching TRBD1 (5 bases). Germline CDR1 PRHDT, CDR2 FYEKMQ (reference sequence). The germline V and J ends were trimmed by 2 bases and 3 bases, with 11 bases remaining between them. This CDR3 contains 14 residues. The CDR3, as DNA: TGTGCCAGCAGCTTAAGACAGCTGATCTACGAGCAGTACTTC. The encoded protein is CASSLRQLIYEQYF.

This clonotype was seen repeatedly, ten times or more. This chain connects TRBV11-2 to TRBJ2-2, with 8 nucleotides matching TRBD2. The CDR3 extends over 17 amino acids. The germline gives CDR1 SGHAT, CDR2 FQNNGV. The V and J ends lost 5 bases and 1 base, in that order; junction bases with no gene match: 9. The CDR3 coding sequence is TGTGCCAGCAGCCATCCCGGGGGGGGAGGGAACACCGGGGAGCTGTTTTTT. Translating gives CASSHPGGGGNTGELFF.

The sample holds many counts of this clonotype. The V gene is TRBV2, the J gene TRBJ2-7; 7 bases fit TRBD2. The CDR3 sequence is 14 residues long. The germline V gene has CDR1 SNHLY and CDR2 FYNNEI. The V and J ends lost 6 bases and 3 bases, in that order; junction bases with no gene match: 8. DNA of the CDR3: TGTGCCAGCAGGAGGGCGGGAGCGAACTACGAGCAGTACTTC. This codes for CASRRAGANYEQYF.